Shown below are 6 T cell receptor beta chains from a single sample sequenced in a study of blood T cells in healthy people across ages. Through a sample-barcoded 5' primer and a J-beta primer mix, a second PCR was run for 7 to 11 cycles. TCRdb fed the 5' RACE reads into MiXCR, producing one record per CDR3 protein. The data hold about 1.1 million distinct CDR3 sequences, with around two fifths observed a single time. The sequencing sample was made of blood. The origin of the receptors is a man aged 18 to 30 in good health.

The chain recombines TRBV20-1 with TRBJ1-5; D not certain. Germline V CDR1 and CDR2: DFQATT, SNEGSKA (reference sequence). The germline V and J ends were trimmed by 6 bases and 2 bases, with 26 bases remaining between them. The CDR3 has 18 residues. CDR3 region: CSAVYTGSARVGNQPQHF. CDR3 in DNA: TGCAGTGCCGTTTATACGGGCAGCGCCCGGGTTGGCAATCAGCCCCAGCATTTT.

Points on this clonotype: A much more abundant neighbour one base away suggests this may be a read error. This chain joins TRBV6-6 and TRBJ2-1; 9 nucleotides line up with TRBD1. Germline V CDR1 and CDR2: MNHNY, SVGAGI (reference sequence). This CDR3 has 14 residues. CDR3 DNA: TGTGCCGGCAGTTACACAGGGGGCAGGAATGAGCAGTTCTTC. Translated: CAGSYTGGRNEQFF.

The chain combines TRBV12-3 or TRBV12-4 with TRBJ1-1; D unresolved. The CDR3 has 12 residues. The V and J ends lost 7 bases and 10 bases respectively, with 16 bases between them. This CDR3 is CASTVSGLGAFF. CDR3 nucleotides: TGTGCCAGCACCGTATCTGGACTGGGAGCTTTCTTT.

This clonotype was counted once. The chain uses TRBV5-6 and TRBJ2-1; D is perhaps TRBD2 (6 bases). Trimming cost V 4 bases and J 8 bases, with 13 bases left between them. Per the germline V gene, CDR1 is SGHDT and CDR2 is YYEEEE. This CDR3 region has 13 residues. CDR3 coding DNA: TGTGCCAGCAGCAGGGACTGGGGGTATGAGCAGTTCTTC. Residues: CASSRDWGYEQFF.

J is TRBJ2-1 and V is TRBV28; D not certain. The CDR3 consists of 10 residues. Trimming stripped 5 bases from V and 13 bases from J, with 9 bases between. Looked up from germline, CDR1 is MDHEN and CDR2 is SYDVKM. The DNA of the CDR3 is TGTGCCAGCAGTCGACGAGTTCAGTTCTTC. It is translated as CASSRRVQFF.

The chain links TRBV12-3 or TRBV12-4 to TRBJ2-7; D gene unclear. The last part of the DNA fits TRBJ2-5 better; the J call may be wrong. There are 14 residues in the CDR3. CDR3 residues: CASSLGMGLETQYF. The CDR3 bases are TGTGCCAGCAGTTTAGGGATGGGTCTTGAGACCCAGTACTTC.